Below are 22 T cell receptor beta chains sequenced from a single sample in a study of circulating CD8 cells and anti-PD-1 response in melanoma. Four subsets defined by PD-1 and/or TIGIT were sorted from live CD3+CD8+TCRalphabeta+ cells. Each library started from around 15 ng of total RNA using the QIAseq Immune Repertoire TCR panel. TCRdb ran MiXCR on the reads and lists one entry per CDR3 protein. The table has 350 to 450 distinct CDR3 sequences, approximately 5.6% seen once; the top ten hold 55% to 60%. Sequencing was performed on CD8+ T cells from PBMCs, taken at baseline or after one month of anti-PD-1 therapy (not recorded which). The receptors stem from a human donor with melanoma.

Within the sample, this clonotype is large. The chain links TRBV27 to TRBJ2-1; weak D call: TRBD2 (5 bases). Deletions cut 5 bases from V and 13 bases from J, with 18 bases between. CDR3 length: 13 amino acids. Germline loops: CDR1 MNHEY, CDR2 SMNVEV (reference sequence). The CDR3 loop reads CASSLIPPREQFF. CDR3 coding DNA: TGTGCCAGCAGTCTTATCCCCCCCCGGGAACAGTTCTTC.

This clonotype qualifies as large. The rearrangement uses TRBV25-1 and TRBJ1-1; D remains ambiguous. V lost 3 bases to trimming and J lost 0 bases, with 5 bases between them. The length of the CDR3 is 13 residues. Germline CDR1 is MGHDK and CDR2 is SYGVNS. The CDR3 coding sequence is TGTGCCAGCAGTGAGGGTATGAACACTGAAGCTTTCTTT. It specifies CASSEGMNTEAFF.

This clonotype is classed as medium-sized. The CDR3 DNA reads TGTGCCACCAGTGATCCCGGGACAGGATTGGAGCTGTTTTTT. The encoded protein is CATSDPGTGLELFF. The V gene is TRBV24-1, the J gene TRBJ2-2; 8 bases are a match to TRBD1. Germline V CDR1 and CDR2: KGHDR, SFDVKD. V dropped 3 bases and J dropped 10; count of bases not matched to a gene: 6. This CDR3 comprises 14 residues.

Only a few counts were recorded for this clonotype. A much larger clonotype is one base distant, so this may be a read error. The CDR3 does not end in the conserved phenylalanine or tryptophan, so this is likely a read error. The V gene is TRBV25-1, the J gene TRBJ2-7; no firm D call. The length of the CDR3 is 12 residues. Germline CDR1 reads MGHDK; CDR2 reads SYGVNS. V shed 4 bases and J shed 0 bases, with 4 bases lying between them. The chain's CDR3 is CASSGSSYEQYL. CDR3 in DNA: TGTGCCAGCAGTGGTAGCTCCTACGAGCAGTACCTC.

By share, this clonotype counts as large (0.1 to 1%). This chain uses TRBV28 with TRBJ2-2; 9 bases align to TRBD1. Germline V gene lookup returns CDR1 MDHEN and CDR2 SYDVKM. The CDR3 contains 16 residues. After removal of 5 bases from V and 6 bases from J, the junction contained 10 bases not matched to a gene. The CDR3 reads CASSVTGGRGAGELFF. CDR3 nucleotides: TGTGCCAGCAGTGTCACAGGGGGCCGAGGGGCCGGGGAGCTGTTTTTT. Complete variable domain (other parts from reference TRBV28 and TRBJ2-2): DVKVTQSSRYLVKRTGEKVFLECVQDMDHENMFWYRQDPGLGLRLIYFSYDVKMKEKGDIPEGYSVSREKKERFSLILESASTNQTSMYLCASSVTGGRGAGELFFGEGSRLTVL.

This clonotype is large within its sample. V is TRBV27 and J is TRBJ2-1, with 11 positions matching TRBD1. The V gene end was trimmed by 0 bases and the J gene end by 8 bases; junction bases not matched to a gene: 3. The CDR3 extends over 15 amino acids. Germline V gene lookup returns CDR1 MNHEY and CDR2 SMNVEV (reference sequence). As DNA, the CDR3 is TGTGCCAGCAGTTTATCTGGACAGGGGGCCGATGAGCAGTTCTTC. Encoded protein: CASSLSGQGADEQFF.

This clonotype counts as medium-sized. The gene calls are TRBV5-1 and TRBJ2-1; 10 bases fit TRBD1. The CDR3 totals 15 residues. Germline V gene sequence: CDR1 SGHRS, CDR2 YFSETQ. With 1 base clipped from V and 9 bases from J, the junction kept 7 bases outside the gene matches. The CDR3 here is CASSLSPGQGSEQFF. CDR3 in DNA: TGCGCCAGCAGCTTGTCTCCGGGACAGGGGTCTGAGCAGTTCTTC.

As to this clonotype: A much larger clonotype is one base distant, so this may be a read error. This chain links TRBV4-1 with TRBJ2-7, with D perhaps TRBD2 (6 bases). CDR3 length: 13 amino acids. CDR1 is MGHRA and CDR2 is YSYEKL in the germline V gene. CDR3 coding DNA: TGCACCAGCAGCGCTTTGGGGGGTGGCGAGCAGTACTTC. It encodes CTSSALGGGEQYF.

This clonotype is termed large. The genes are TRBV2 and TRBJ2-1; 8 bases map to TRBD1. Per germline, CDR1 SNHLY and CDR2 FYNNEI. The J segment lost 7 bases and the V segment lost 6 bases, leaving 8 bases of the junction unmatched. The length of the CDR3 is 14 residues. This CDR3 reads CASSRTQGANEQFF. The CDR3 DNA is TGTGCCAGCAGCCGAACGCAGGGGGCGAATGAGCAGTTCTTC.

By its share, this clonotype is large. V usage is TRBV7-3 and J usage is TRBJ2-3, with 8 bases matching TRBD2. CDR1 and CDR2 (germline): SGHTA, FQGTGA. The trim removed 5 bases at V and 4 bases at J, leaving 8 bases unmatched. There are 15 residues in the CDR3. The CDR3 sequence: CASSRLALSADTQYF. CDR3 in DNA: TGTGCCAGCAGCCGACTAGCGCTTTCAGCAGATACGCAGTATTTT.

In this sample, this clonotype turned up a few times. This sequence joins TRBV28 and TRBJ2-7; D possibly uses TRBD1 or TRBD2 (5 bases each). V lost 4 bases to trimming and J lost 2 bases, with 12 bases between them. Germline V gives CDR1 MDHEN, CDR2 SYDVKM. The CDR3 contains 14 residues. CDR3 in amino acids: CASSYIEGTYEQYF. CDR3 DNA sequence: TGTGCCAGCAGTTATATAGAGGGGACCTACGAGCAGTACTTC.

By share, this clonotype counts as large. This chain joins TRBV19 and TRBJ2-7, with D perhaps TRBD1 (6 bases). The CDR3 runs 14 residues. V was clipped by 2 bases and J by 2 bases, with 10 bases between them. Germline CDR1 and CDR2: LNHDA and SQIVND (reference sequence). The CDR3, as DNA: TGTGCCAGTAGTATATCAGGGGCTACCTACGAGCAGTACTTC. This gives the protein CASSISGATYEQYF. The entire variable domain, with the rest obtained from reference TRBV19 and TRBJ2-7, is as follows: DGGITQSPKYLFRKEGQNVTLSCEQNLNHDAMYWYRQDPGQGLRLIYYSQIVNDFQKGDIAEGYSVSREKKESFPLTVTSAQKNPTAFYLCASSISGATYEQYFGPGTRLTVT.

In this sample, this clonotype is medium-sized. The chain combines TRBV11-1 with TRBJ2-5, with 8 bases aligning to TRBD1. Germline loops: CDR1 SGHAT, CDR2 FQDESV (reference sequence). The CDR3 is 15 residues long. V lost 5 bases to trimming and J lost 2 bases; unmatched junction nucleotides: 7. CDR3 bases: TGTGCCAGCAGCCATGAGACAGGGGTTCAAGAGACCCAGTACTTC. It is translated as CASSHETGVQETQYF. Full variable domain (rest looked up from reference TRBV11-1 and TRBJ2-5): EAEVAQSPRYKITEKSQAVAFWCDPISGHATLYWYRQILGQGPELLVQFQDESVVDDSQLPKDRFSAERLKGVDSTLKIQPAELGDSAMYLCASSHETGVQETQYFGPGTRLLVL.

Within the sample, this clonotype is large (0.1 to 1%). This rearrangement joins TRBV27 to TRBJ1-5; maybe TRBD1 (5 bases). The CDR3 runs to 14 residues. V lost 6 bases to trimming and J lost 3 bases, with 12 bases between them. Germline CDR1 and CDR2: MNHEY and SMNVEV (reference sequence). The CDR3 DNA is TGTGCCAGCAGCCCGGGACGTCTCAATCAGCCCCAGCATTTT. Residues: CASSPGRLNQPQHF.

Only a few counts were recorded for this clonotype. The chain couples TRBV28 to TRBJ2-7; 9 nucleotides agree with TRBD1. From germline, CDR1 is MDHEN and CDR2 SYDVKM. CDR3 length: 12 amino acids. Trimming took 6 bases from V and 3 from J; bases not matched to a gene: 0. CDR3 region: CASRGQGYEQYF. CDR3 nucleotide sequence: TGTGCCAGCAGGGGACAGGGCTACGAGCAGTACTTC. Based on the CDR3 plus reference TRBV28 and TRBJ2-7, the full variable domain is DVKVTQSSRYLVKRTGEKVFLECVQDMDHENMFWYRQDPGLGLRLIYFSYDVKMKEKGDIPEGYSVSREKKERFSLILESASTNQTSMYLCASRGQGYEQYFGPGTRLTVT.

This clonotype ranks as large. The V and J genes are TRBV19 and TRBJ1-1; D remains unclear. Germline CDR1 reads LNHDA; CDR2 reads SQIVND (reference sequence). CDR3 length equals 13 residues. Trimming stripped 1 base from V and 8 bases from J, with 11 bases between. CDR3 sequence (DNA): TGTGCCAGTAGTATAGTGAGAGGGAACGAAGCTTTCTTT. This encodes CASSIVRGNEAFF.

This clonotype has just a few counts. Just one base apart from a much larger clone, this may be a read error. The chain uses TRBV12-3 or TRBV12-4 and TRBJ2-3; a possible D gene is TRBD2 (6 bases). The CDR3 loop spans 13 amino acids. Trimming took off 8 bases at V and 6 bases at J, with 15 bases between the two ends. The CDR3 region has the DNA TGTGCCAGCCGCGGGGCTCTTGGGGATACGCAGTATTTT. Translated: CASRGALGDTQYF.

Within the sample, this clonotype is medium-sized (0.01 to 0.1%). The chain recombines TRBV28 with TRBJ2-7; perhaps TRBD2 as D (5 bases). The length of the CDR3 is 13 residues. V gave up 1 base and J gave up 2 bases, with 6 bases separating them. The germline V gene encodes CDR1 MDHEN and CDR2 SYDVKM. Here the CDR3 DNA reads TGTGCCAGCAGTTTATCGCGGGCCTACGAGCAGTACTTC. Amino acid sequence: CASSLSRAYEQYF.

By share of the sample, this clonotype is large. The rearrangement links TRBV6-6 to TRBJ2-2, with TRBD1 as a possible D gene (5 bases). CDR1 and CDR2 (germline): MNHNY, SVGAGI (reference sequence). The CDR3 spans 16 residues. Trimming left V 8 bases short and J 0 bases short, with 16 bases between. The CDR3: CASGQDFWPNTGELFF. The CDR3 bases are TGTGCCAGCGGACAAGATTTTTGGCCGAACACCGGGGAGCTGTTTTTT.

On this clonotype itself: A clone one base away is much larger, so this may be a read error. This chain connects TRBV19 to TRBJ2-1, with 10 nucleotides matching TRBD2. The V gene's germline CDR1 is LNHDA and CDR2 SQIVND (reference sequence). The V segment lost 8 bases and the J segment 5 bases; nucleotides outside the gene matches: 9. The CDR3 spans 15 residues. CDR3: CASGTASGSHNEQFF. CDR3 sequence (DNA): TGTGCCAGTGGTACGGCTAGCGGGAGCCACAATGAGCAGTTCTTC.

This clonotype showed up just a few times. The rearrangement joins TRBV12-3 or TRBV12-4 to TRBJ2-7; tentative D call: TRBD1 (6 bases). Trimming removed 6 bases at V and 2 bases at J, with 17 bases between. CDR3 size: 15 residues. CDR3 in DNA: TGTGCCAGCAGGGAGAGGGACACGCCTCCCTACGAGCAGTACTTC. Encoded protein: CASRERDTPPYEQYF.

This clonotype is judged medium-sized. The J gene is TRBJ2-7, the V gene TRBV27; D assignment may be TRBD1 or TRBD2 (7 bases each). V gave up 3 bases and J gave up 1 base, with 10 bases separating them. The CDR3 has 14 amino acids. Germline-derived CDR1 and CDR2 are MNHEY and SMNVEV (reference sequence). CDR3 protein: CASSFQGGSYEQYF. The CDR3 DNA follows: TGTGCCAGCAGTTTCCAGGGGGGGTCCTACGAGCAGTACTTC.